This TCR beta chain was captured by sequencing in a study of blood T cell repertoires in COVID-19 (dated by TCRdb to 2019 to 2021). With regard to the full study: Samples from collaborators originated in the United States, Italy and Spain and spanned both the acute and convalescent phases of COVID-19. The prospective study material was composed of cDNA or gDNA derived from T cells, B-cell-depleted T cells, or PBMCs. Subjects who had been exposed to COVID-19, were actively infected with it, or had recovered from it provided the deeply sampled blood TCRbeta repertoires that made up the dataset. A freely available public database, intended as a resource for researchers studying the immune response to SARS-CoV-2, is where the repertoires were released. The samples were drawn from two sources: the first 160 participants of the ongoing ImmuneRACE study, and 950 to 1,500 subjects contributed by 6 global collaborators. Sample metadata almost always included a de-identified subject ID, COVID-19 status, age in years and sex. Where HLA class I and class II types were available, the types were taken from metadata supplied by the sample provider, not from assay-based typing.

The CDR3 spans 14 residues, from the cysteine through the phenylalanine. The read is trimmed to its CDR3 DNA, 42 bases read in frame from base 1. V and J lose 4 bases and 5 bases, and a span of 15 bases separates them. CDR1 and CDR2 (ENHRY, SYGVKD) derive from the germline V gene. Participants in the prospective study were aged 18 to 89 years, lived in 24 United States geographic areas, and enrolled through a virtual design. To assign participants to cohorts, the prospective study relied on clinical history that participants themselves reported in a screening survey and a study questionnaire. ImmuneRACE Cohort 3 recovered participants were defined by two consecutive negative NP/OP PCR tests, healthcare professional clearance, or symptom resolution. In the prospective study, mobile phlebotomists collected whole blood, serum and a nasopharyngeal or oropharyngeal swab from each participant. Additional blood draws and questionnaires over an approximately two-month period could optionally be provided by prospective study participants. Prospective study blood samples were shipped either frozen or at room temperature before DNA extraction.

Overall results and qualifications from the work: The quantity of clinical and demographic metadata differed by source and by participant and was supplied without curation.

The immunoSEQ Assay, a bias-controlled multiplex PCR, was used to amplify TCRbeta CDR3 regions from genomic DNA. The authors' analysis ran thus. Nucleated cell counts per sample were estimated from amplification of reference gene primers within the assay. To quantify the absolute abundance of each unique TCRbeta CDR3 rearrangement, sequence reads were collapsed and filtered. For each sample, productive Simpson clonality was calculated as the square root of Simpson's diversity index across productive rearrangements. Held by TCRdb, this immuneACCESS table contains in-frame sequences only and omits some clones. Under half of the omission traces to an unresolved V gene where checked; the cause of the rest is unknown. V and J calls and clone size are copied from that table; D and trimming were computed from the DNA. The sample has hundreds of thousands of clones on record, around 91% of them singletons. 9.5% of the sample rests with the top ten.

Details on this clone: The target of this receptor is not known. Nothing much larger sits one base from this clone, and base qualities are not available.

Sequenced input: PBMCs or T cells enriched from blood (not recorded which). The origin of this receptor is a middle-aged woman who had recovered from COVID-19. The rearranged chain carries TRBV10-3 and TRBJ2-7; a tentative D call is TRBD1 (6 bases match). The DNA sequence is as follows: TGTGCCATCAGTGGTGGGGGCGCTGGGGACGAGCAGTACTTC. Translation gives CAISGGGAGDEQYF.